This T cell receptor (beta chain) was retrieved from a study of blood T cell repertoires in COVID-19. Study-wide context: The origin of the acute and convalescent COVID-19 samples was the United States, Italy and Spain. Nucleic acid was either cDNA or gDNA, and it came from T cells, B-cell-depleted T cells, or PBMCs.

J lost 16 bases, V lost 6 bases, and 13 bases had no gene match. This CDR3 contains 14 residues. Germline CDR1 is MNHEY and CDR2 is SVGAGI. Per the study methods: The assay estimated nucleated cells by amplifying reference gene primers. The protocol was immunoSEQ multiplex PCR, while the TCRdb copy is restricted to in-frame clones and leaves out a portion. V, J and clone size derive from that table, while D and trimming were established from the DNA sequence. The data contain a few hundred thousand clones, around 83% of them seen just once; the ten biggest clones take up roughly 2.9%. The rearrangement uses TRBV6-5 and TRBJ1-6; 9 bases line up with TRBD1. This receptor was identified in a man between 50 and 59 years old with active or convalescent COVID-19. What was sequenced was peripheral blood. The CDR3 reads CASSWDRDRPPLHF. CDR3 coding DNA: TGTGCCAGCAGCTGGGACAGGGACAGACCCCCTCTCCACTTT.